This passage covers 24 T cell receptor beta chains from one sample sequenced in a study of CD8 T cells in Susac syndrome. Reverse transcription of about 0.45 to 1 ug RNA was carried out with random hexamers. TCRdb independently ran MiXCR on the immunoSEQ multiplex PCR reads; one entry per CDR3 protein. The sample has around 220,000 distinct CDR3 sequences; more than 85% are singletons. Material for sequencing was CD8+ T cells from PBMCs. The receptors were gathered from a human donor with multiple sclerosis.

The chain couples TRBV5-6 to TRBJ2-5, with 7 positions matching TRBD1. Germline CDR1 and CDR2: SGHDT and YYEEEE. CDR3 length: 15 amino acids. V trimming: 4 bases; J trimming: 4 bases; junction bases outside the gene matches: 10. CDR3 sequence reads: CASSPRQGWGETQYF. The CDR3, as DNA: TGTGCCAGCAGCCCCCGACAGGGTTGGGGAGAGACCCAGTACTTC.

This clonotype was counted a few times. This chain uses TRBV29-1 with TRBJ2-7; tentatively, D is TRBD2 (5 bases). This CDR3 has 11 residues. Germline CDR1 and CDR2: SQVTM and ANQGSEA. The V end was cut by 4 bases, the J end by 4 bases, with 8 bases between. The CDR3 loop reads CSVGSGYEQYF. The CDR3 DNA is TGCAGCGTTGGTTCGGGGTACGAGCAGTACTTC.

V gene TRBV20-1 combines with J gene TRBJ1-2; D gene ambiguous. Germline lookup yields CDR1 DFQATT and CDR2 SNEGSKA (reference sequence). V was clipped by 6 bases and J by 7 bases, with 12 bases between them. CDR3 size: 11 residues. CDR3 in amino acids: CSARDAGGYTF. The CDR3 bases are TGCAGTGCCCGCGACGCAGGTGGCTACACCTTC.

V gene TRBV2 combines with J gene TRBJ2-3; no reliable D call. CDR1 SNHLY and CDR2 FYNNEI come from the germline V gene. V was pared by 2 bases and J by 4 bases, with 4 bases between. The length of the CDR3 is 12 residues. CDR3 loop: CASSELSDTQYF. The DNA of the CDR3 is TGTGCCAGCAGTGAACTCTCAGATACGCAGTATTTT.

This chain uses TRBV27 with TRBJ1-1, with TRBD1 as a possible D gene (5 bases). The V end lost 4 bases, the J end lost 14 bases, and 17 bases lay between the germline ends. CDR1 and CDR2 from the germline V gene are MNHEY and SMNVEV (reference sequence). This CDR3 comprises 12 residues. This CDR3 is CASSSTQVDLFF. The CDR3 bases are TGTGCCAGCAGTTCTACACAGGTTGATTTGTTCTTT.

V and J are TRBV12-3 or TRBV12-4 and TRBJ1-5; no clear D. The CDR3 has 11 amino acids. Trimming shortened V by 5 bases and J by 6 bases, and 5 bases separated the two germline ends. In DNA form, the CDR3 reads TGTGCCAGCAGTGACGGTCAGCCCCAGCATTTT. Encoded protein: CASSDGQPQHF.

This clonotype has a single count. The rearrangement uses TRBV19 and TRBJ2-7; D remains unclear. The V and J ends lost 5 bases and 7 bases respectively, with 15 bases between them. The CDR3 sequence is 13 residues long. Germline lookup yields CDR1 LNHDA and CDR2 SQIVND (reference sequence). The CDR3 bases are TGTGCCAGTAGTTCGGGTGCCGTGAGTGAGCAGTACTTC. Translation gives CASSSGAVSEQYF.

The chain recombines TRBV4-2 with TRBJ2-3; D not certain. The germline CDR1 and CDR2 sequences are LGHNA and YNFKEQ. This CDR3 spans 16 amino acids. Trimming removed 3 bases at V and 3 bases at J, with 16 bases between. The CDR3 DNA reads TGTGCCAGCAGCCATTATTATAGCAGTTCTACAGATACGCAGTATTTT. As protein: CASSHYYSSSTDTQYF.

The rearrangement uses TRBV5-1 and TRBJ2-5; D is uncertain. The CDR3 consists of 14 residues. Germline CDR1 reads SGHRS; CDR2 reads YFSETQ. V was trimmed by 0 bases and J by 3 bases, leaving 9 bases between them. CDR3 DNA sequence: TGCGCCAGCAGCTTGGTGTCAGATGAAGAGACCCAGTACTTC. Its protein is CASSLVSDEETQYF.

The rearrangement joins TRBV20-1 to TRBJ2-3, with TRBD2 matching 9 bases. The CDR3 length is 16 residues. The germline CDR1 and CDR2 sequences are DFQATT and SNEGSKA (reference sequence). J gave up 5 bases and V 3 bases, and 12 bases lay outside the gene matches. CDR3 nucleotides: TGCAGTGCTAGCGTGGCGGGAGGGATGATAGGAGATACGCAGTATTTT. Its protein is CSASVAGGMIGDTQYF.

This chain uses TRBV10-3 with TRBJ2-7; D is unclear. Trimming took 0 bases from V and 4 from J, leaving 7 bases between them. Germline V gives CDR1 ENHRY, CDR2 SYGVKD. The CDR3 loop spans 13 amino acids. The CDR3 region is CAISESLFYEQYF. The CDR3 region has the DNA TGTGCCATCAGTGAGTCCCTTTTTTACGAGCAGTACTTC.

The chain has TRBV5-6 and TRBJ2-5; the D is unclear. The V end was cut by 3 bases, the J end by 2 bases, with 8 bases between. CDR1 and CDR2 from the germline V gene are SGHDT and YYEEEE. CDR3 length equals 13 residues. The CDR3 nucleotides are TGTGCCAGCAGCTCTAGTTTACAAGAGACCCAGTACTTC. It specifies CASSSSLQETQYF.

This sequence joins TRBV5-1 and TRBJ2-1, with 8 bases lining up with TRBD2. Germline V gene lookup returns CDR1 SGHRS and CDR2 YFSETQ. Trimming cost V 7 bases and J 2 bases; bases outside gene matches: 14. This CDR3 spans 17 amino acids. CDR3 DNA: TGCGCCAGCCTGTCGCAGCGGGAGTCAGCCCCCTACAATGAGCAGTTCTTC. Its protein is CASLSQRESAPYNEQFF.

The chain uses TRBV24-1 and TRBJ1-4; no clear D. The CDR3 has 15 residues. CDR1 and CDR2 from the germline V gene are KGHDR and SFDVKD. Trimming took off 4 bases at V and 0 bases at J, with 8 bases between the two ends. In DNA form, the CDR3 reads TGTGCCACCAGTGACCCCAGGACAACTAATGAAAAACTGTTTTTT. Translation gives CATSDPRTTNEKLFF.

This chain uses TRBV25-1 with TRBJ1-3, with D perhaps TRBD1 (5 bases). Trimming cost V 1 base and J 0 bases, with 13 bases left between them. CDR3 length: 17 amino acids. CDR1 MGHDK and CDR2 SYGVNS come from the germline V gene. CDR3 in DNA: TGTGCCAGCAGTGAATCCAGGGAAGTCGGCTCTGGAAACACCATATATTTT. This encodes CASSESREVGSGNTIYF. The full variable domain, rest sourced from reference TRBV25-1 and TRBJ1-3, is EADIYQTPRYLVIGTGKKITLECSQTMGHDKMYWYQQDPGMELHLIHYSYGVNSTEKGDLSSESTVSRIRTEHFPLTLESARPSHTSQYLCASSESREVGSGNTIYFGEGSWLTVV.

J is TRBJ1-2 and V is TRBV4-3; no clear D. CDR3 size: 15 residues. Trimming pared 1 base from V and 0 bases from J, leaving 9 bases between. Germline-derived CDR1 and CDR2 are LGHNA and YSLEER. The CDR3 is CASSQVAQPNYGYTF. CDR3 sequence (DNA): TGCGCCAGCAGCCAAGTCGCCCAGCCTAACTATGGCTACACCTTC.

The V and J genes are TRBV7-2 and TRBJ2-7, with a tentative D call TRBD2 (5 bases). The CDR3 length is 16 residues. Germline values: CDR1 SGHTA, CDR2 FQGNSA. V lost 5 bases and J 6 bases, leaving 23 bases between the germline ends. CDR3 amino acids: CASSPSSGSLGVEQYF. CDR3 bases: TGTGCCAGCAGCCCGAGCTCGGGGTCACTCGGGGTCGAGCAGTACTTC.

This clonotype was detected only a few times. The V and J genes are TRBV5-4 and TRBJ2-7; unclear D gene. V lost 3 bases, J lost 7 bases, and 14 bases lay in between. This CDR3 comprises 13 residues. Germline V CDR1 and CDR2: SGHNT, YYREEE (reference sequence). CDR3 region: CASSSGPSGEQYF. CDR3 sequence (DNA): TGTGCCAGCAGCTCCGGACCGTCGGGTGAGCAGTACTTC. The complete variable domain, with remaining parts taken from reference TRBV5-4 and TRBJ2-7, reads ETGVTQSPTHLIKTRGQQVTLRCSSQSGHNTVSWYQQALGQGPQFIFQYYREEENGRGNFPPRFSGLQFPNYSSELNVNALELDDSALYLCASSSGPSGEQYFGPGTRLTVT.

CDR3: CASSQWTSGITDTQYF. DNA for the CDR3: TGCGCCAGCAGCCAATGGACTAGCGGGATCACAGATACGCAGTATTTT. This chain joins TRBV4-1 and TRBJ2-3; the match to TRBD2 covers 12 bases. CDR1 is MGHRA, CDR2 YSYEKL, per germline. The V and J ends lost 2 bases and 2 bases, in that order; junction bases with no gene match: 2. The CDR3 covers 16 residues.

This rearrangement joins TRBV2 to TRBJ2-1, with 12 bases identical to TRBD2. The germline CDR1 and CDR2 sequences are SNHLY and FYNNEI. The CDR3 runs 15 residues. V trimming: 6 bases; J trimming: 3 bases; junction bases outside the gene matches: 3. The chain's CDR3 is CASRKTSGGYNEQFF. The CDR3 bases are TGTGCCAGCAGGAAGACTAGCGGGGGCTACAATGAGCAGTTCTTC. Full variable domain (missing parts from reference TRBV2 and TRBJ2-1): EPEVTQTPSHQVTQMGQEVILRCVPISNHLYFYWYRQILGQKVEFLVSFYNNEISEKSEIFDDQFSVERPDGSNFTLKIRSTKLEDSAMYFCASRKTSGGYNEQFFGPGTRLTVL.

The chain employs TRBV13 and TRBJ2-5; D not certain. The length of the CDR3 is 13 residues. Germline CDR1 reads PRHDT; CDR2 reads FYEKMQ (reference sequence). V lost 7 bases and J 2 bases, leaving 11 bases between the germline ends. CDR3 DNA sequence: TGTGCCAGCAAGCAGGTCGGTCAAGAGACCCAGTACTTC. Residues: CASKQVGQETQYF.

The chain couples TRBV6-1 to TRBJ2-4, with TRBD1 identical over 11 bases. Germline values: CDR1 MNHNS, CDR2 SASEGT. Trimming at V came to 3 bases and at J to 1 base, leaving 2 bases not matched to a gene. The CDR3 loop spans 16 amino acids. CDR3 bases: TGTGCCAGCAGTGACTGGACAGGGGGCGCCAAAAACATTCAGTACTTC. Translating it yields CASSDWTGGAKNIQYF.

This sequence joins TRBV5-6 and TRBJ2-7; D is unclear. V dropped 3 bases and J dropped 5 bases, with 12 bases sitting between them. This CDR3 is 13 amino acids long. The germline V gene has CDR1 SGHDT and CDR2 YYEEEE. CDR3 bases: TGTGCCAGCAGCTCCGACGATGCCCACGAGCAGTACTTC. Translating gives CASSSDDAHEQYF.

The chain is built from TRBV6-5 and TRBJ2-7; perhaps TRBD1 as D (5 bases). The length of the CDR3 is 14 residues. V dropped 0 bases and J dropped 5 bases, with 11 bases sitting between them. CDR1 is MNHEY, CDR2 SVGAGI, per germline. CDR3 protein: CASSYSTRVNEQYF. In DNA, the CDR3 is TGTGCCAGCAGTTACTCCACCAGGGTGAACGAGCAGTACTTC.